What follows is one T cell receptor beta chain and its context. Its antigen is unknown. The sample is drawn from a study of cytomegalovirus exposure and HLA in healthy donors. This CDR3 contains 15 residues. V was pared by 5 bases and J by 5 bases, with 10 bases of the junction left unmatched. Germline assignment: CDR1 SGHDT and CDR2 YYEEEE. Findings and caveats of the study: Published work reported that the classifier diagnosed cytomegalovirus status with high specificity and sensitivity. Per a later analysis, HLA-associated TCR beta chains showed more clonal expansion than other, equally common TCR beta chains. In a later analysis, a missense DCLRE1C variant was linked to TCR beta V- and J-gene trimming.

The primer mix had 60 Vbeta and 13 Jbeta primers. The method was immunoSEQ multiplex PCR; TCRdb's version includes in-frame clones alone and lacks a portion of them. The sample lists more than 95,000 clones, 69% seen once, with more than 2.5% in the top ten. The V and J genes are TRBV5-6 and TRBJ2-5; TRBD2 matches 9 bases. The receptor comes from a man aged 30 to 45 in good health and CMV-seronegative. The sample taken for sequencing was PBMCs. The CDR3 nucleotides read TGTGCCAGCAGTTACCCCATGCGGGGGGGGGAGACCCAGTACTTC. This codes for CASSYPMRGGETQYF.